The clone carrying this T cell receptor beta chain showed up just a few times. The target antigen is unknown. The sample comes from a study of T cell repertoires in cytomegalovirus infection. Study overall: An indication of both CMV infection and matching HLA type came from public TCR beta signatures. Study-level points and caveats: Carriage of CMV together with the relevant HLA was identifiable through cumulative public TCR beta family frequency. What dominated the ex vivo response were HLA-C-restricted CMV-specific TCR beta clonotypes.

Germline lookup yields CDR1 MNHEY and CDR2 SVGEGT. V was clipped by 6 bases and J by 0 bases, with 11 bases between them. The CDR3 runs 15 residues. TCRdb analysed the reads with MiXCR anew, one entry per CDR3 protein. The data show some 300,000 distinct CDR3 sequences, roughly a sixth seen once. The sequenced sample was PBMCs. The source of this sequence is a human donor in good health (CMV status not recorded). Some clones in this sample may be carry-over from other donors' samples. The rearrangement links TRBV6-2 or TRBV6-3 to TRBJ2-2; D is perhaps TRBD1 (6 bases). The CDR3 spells CASRKTGTNTGELFF. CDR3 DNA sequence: TGTGCCAGCAGGAAGACAGGAACGAACACCGGGGAGCTGTTTTTT.